This T cell receptor beta chain was sequenced for a study of CD8 T cells in Susac syndrome. Study-level points and caveats: It was acknowledged in the study that the number of individuals who were included in its TCR sequencing and HLA analysis was relatively small.

From blood CD8+ and CD4+ T cells, the TCR beta chain was sequenced. Both CD4+ and CD8+ T cells were negatively isolated, and TEMRA cells underwent FACS enrichment. The V gene end was trimmed by 5 bases and the J gene end by 11 bases; junction bases not matched to a gene: 6. The CDR3 is made up of 13 amino acids. Germline values: CDR1 LNHDA, CDR2 SQIVND (reference sequence). cDNA came from about 0.51 to 1 ug RNA primed by random hexamers. Amplification of TCR beta CDR3 was carried out by immunoSEQ multiplex PCR, which covered 54 Vbeta and 13 Jbeta segments. MiXCR, run by TCRdb on the immunoSEQ multiplex PCR reads, gives a single entry per CDR3 protein. The top ten hold about 0.12% of the sample, which has almost 450,000 distinct CDR3 sequences, roughly 85% seen once. Comment on this clonotype: As yet, its antigen is unknown.

The sequencing sample was made of CD8+ T cells from PBMCs. The genes are TRBV19 and TRBJ1-1, with 12 bases identical to TRBD1. The clonotype originates from a human donor with multiple sclerosis. CDR3 region: CASSLGTGGSAFF. In nucleotides, the CDR3 is TGTGCCAGTAGTCTCGGGACAGGGGGCTCGGCTTTCTTT.